Below, 8 T cell receptor beta chains from the same sample are listed, as sequenced in a study of radiotherapy plus CTLA-4 blockade in lung cancer. The table came from immunoSEQ multiplex PCR; TCRdb's copy has only in-frame clones and leaves some out. The data show roughly 42,000 clones, approximately 75% seen once. The sequencing here drew on peripheral blood, taken from a patient treated with radiotherapy plus ipilimumab. These receptors came from a human donor with non-small cell lung cancer that progressed on radiotherapy plus ipilimumab.

The V call is TRBV7-8, the J call TRBJ1-3; D is ambiguous. CDR1 is SGHVS, CDR2 FQNEAQ, per germline. This CDR3 spans 15 amino acids. V lost 1 base to trimming and J lost 0 bases, with 7 bases between them. The CDR3 bases are TGTGCCAGCAGCTTAGTGGCAGGCTCTGGAAACACCATATATTTT. Its translation: CASSLVAGSGNTIYF.

V and J are TRBV5-3 and TRBJ1-2; no clear D gene. TRBV5-3 is marked as an open reading frame, function uncertain. The CDR3 has 15 residues. V lost 4 bases to trimming and J lost 4 bases, with 17 bases between them. CDR3 DNA: TGTGCCAGAAGCCCGCCGATTGAGAGGGTCTATGGCTACACCTTC. Its translation: CARSPPIERVYGYTF.

The chain combines TRBV5-4 with TRBJ1-1; D is ambiguous. Between the trimmed V and J ends, which lost 0 bases and 4 bases, there was a span of 7 bases. From germline, CDR1 is SGHNT and CDR2 YYREEE (reference sequence). The CDR3 length is 13 residues. CDR3 DNA sequence: TGTGCCAGCAGCTTGGGCCCCGGCACTGAAGCTTTCTTT. This encodes CASSLGPGTEAFF.

This chain links TRBV27 with TRBJ2-2; 11 bases are a match to TRBD2. Germline lookup yields CDR1 MNHEY and CDR2 SMNVEV (reference sequence). The CDR3 has 15 amino acids. Trimming cost V 6 bases and J 6 bases; bases outside gene matches: 6. The CDR3 DNA reads as TGTGCCAGCAGCCGTAGCGGGGGGGCACCCGGGGAGCTGTTTTTT. Translated, it gives CASSRSGGAPGELFF.

The chain links TRBV20-1 to TRBJ1-2, with D possibly being TRBD1 (5 bases). The CDR3 covers 11 residues. The germline CDR1 and CDR2 sequences are DFQATT and SNEGSKA (reference sequence). With 6 bases removed from V and 8 bases from J, the gap between germline ends came to 13 bases. The CDR3 spells CSAPQGVGYTF. CDR3 nucleotides: TGCAGTGCCCCCCAAGGGGTGGGCTACACCTTC.

This clone occurred a few times. This chain links TRBV7-2 with TRBJ1-4, with 10 nucleotides matching TRBD1. V lost 1 base, J lost 11 bases, and 7 bases stayed unmatched. Germline V gene lookup returns CDR1 SGHTA and CDR2 FQGNSA. This CDR3 spans 15 amino acids. In nucleotides, the CDR3 is TGTGCCAGCAGCTTAGGCCCGGACAGGGGGGGGAAACTGTTTTTT. Translating gives CASSLGPDRGGKLFF.

This clone has a single count. The CDR3 protein is CASKVAGDTGELFF. In DNA, the CDR3 is TGTGCCAGCAAGGTAGCGGGGGACACCGGGGAGCTGTTTTTT. The rearrangement uses TRBV25-1 and TRBJ2-2; 9 nucleotides line up with TRBD2. The V gene's germline CDR1 is MGHDK and CDR2 SYGVNS. The CDR3 sequence is 14 residues long. Trimming removed 7 bases from V and 3 bases from J; junction bases left unmatched: 3. Supplemented by reference TRBV25-1 and TRBJ2-2, the full variable domain reads EADIYQTPRYLVIGTGKKITLECSQTMGHDKMYWYQQDPGMELHLIHYSYGVNSTEKGDLSSESTVSRIRTEHFPLTLESARPSHTSQYLCASKVAGDTGELFFGEGSRLTVL.

This chain uses TRBV4-1 with TRBJ1-2; 8 nucleotides match TRBD1. Germline values: CDR1 MGHRA, CDR2 YSYEKL. The length of the CDR3 is 15 residues. Trimming took 0 bases from V and 7 from J; bases not matched to a gene: 7. DNA of the CDR3: TGCGCCAGCAGCCAAGATTGGCAGGGGGCGGTTGGCTACACCTTC. It is translated as CASSQDWQGAVGYTF.